This entry features one T cell receptor beta chain sequence. What antigen it recognizes has not been identified. No much larger clonotype is one base removed from it; base qualities were not supplied. Sequences LNHDA (CDR1) and SQIVND (CDR2) are obtained from the germline V gene (reference sequence). The CDR3 sequence holds 14 residues, the cysteine and phenylalanine included. The sequence is cut down to CDR3 DNA, 42 bases in frame from base 1. V is cut back by 5 bases and J by 6 bases, with 6 bases in the junction unmatched. This entry belongs to a study of control samples from healthy donors and cancer patients (dated by TCRdb to the early 2020s). The library came from the immunoSEQ multiplex PCR assay. TCRdb provides this immuneACCESS table in a form limited to in-frame rearrangements. Some clones are lacking; in checked studies, under half of them reflect an unresolved V gene, and why the rest are absent is not known. The sample table records roughly 370,000 clones; about nine tenths of these occur just once. The top ten constitute 5% to 7% of the sample.

The receptor chain draws on TRBV19 and TRBJ2-1, and TRBD1 aligns with 8 junction nucleotides. Sequencing was done on a sample of PBMCs. The sequence derives from a man between 40 and 49 years old with head and neck cancer. The CDR3 reads as follows: CASSAQGAVNEQFF. The DNA is as follows: TGTGCCAGTAGTGCGCAGGGGGCGGTCAATGAGCAGTTCTTC.